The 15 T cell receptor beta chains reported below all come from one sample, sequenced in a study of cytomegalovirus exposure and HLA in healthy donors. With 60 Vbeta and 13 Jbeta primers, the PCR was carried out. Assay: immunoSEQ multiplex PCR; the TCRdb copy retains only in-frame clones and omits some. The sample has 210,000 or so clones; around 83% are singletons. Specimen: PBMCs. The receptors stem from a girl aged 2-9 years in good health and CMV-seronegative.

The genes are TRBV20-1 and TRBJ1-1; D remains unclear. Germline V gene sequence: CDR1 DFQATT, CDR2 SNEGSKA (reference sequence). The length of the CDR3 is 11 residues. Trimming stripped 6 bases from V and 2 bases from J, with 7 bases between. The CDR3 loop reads CSAVLNTEAFF. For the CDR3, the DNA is TGCAGTGCAGTTCTAAACACTGAAGCTTTCTTT.

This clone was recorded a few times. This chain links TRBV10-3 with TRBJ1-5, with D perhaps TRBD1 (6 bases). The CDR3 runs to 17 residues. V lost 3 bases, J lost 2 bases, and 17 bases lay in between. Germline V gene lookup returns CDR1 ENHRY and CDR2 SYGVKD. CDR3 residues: CAISDMDARGGNQPQHF. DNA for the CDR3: TGTGCCATCAGTGACATGGACGCCAGGGGTGGCAATCAGCCCCAGCATTTT.

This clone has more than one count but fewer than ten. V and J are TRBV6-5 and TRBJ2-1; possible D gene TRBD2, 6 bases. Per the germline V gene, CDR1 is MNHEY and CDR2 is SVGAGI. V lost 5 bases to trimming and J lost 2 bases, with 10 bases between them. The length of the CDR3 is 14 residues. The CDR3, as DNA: TGTGCCAGCAGTAGCGGGCTTACCTACAATGAGCAGTTCTTC. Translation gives CASSSGLTYNEQFF.

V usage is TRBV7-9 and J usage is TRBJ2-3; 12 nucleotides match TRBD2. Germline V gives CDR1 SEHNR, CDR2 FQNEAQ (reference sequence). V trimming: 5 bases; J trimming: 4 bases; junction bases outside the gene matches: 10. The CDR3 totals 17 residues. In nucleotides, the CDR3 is TGTGCCAGCAGCCCTACTAGCGGGAGGCCCCACCCAGATACGCAGTATTTT. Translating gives CASSPTSGRPHPDTQYF.

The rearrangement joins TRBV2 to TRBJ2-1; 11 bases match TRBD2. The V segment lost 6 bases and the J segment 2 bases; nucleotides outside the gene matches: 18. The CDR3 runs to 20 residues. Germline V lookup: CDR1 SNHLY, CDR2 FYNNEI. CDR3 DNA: TGTGCCAGCAGCGATAGAAAACTAGCGGGAGTAACCCGACCCTACAATGAGCAGTTCTTC. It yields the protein CASSDRKLAGVTRPYNEQFF.

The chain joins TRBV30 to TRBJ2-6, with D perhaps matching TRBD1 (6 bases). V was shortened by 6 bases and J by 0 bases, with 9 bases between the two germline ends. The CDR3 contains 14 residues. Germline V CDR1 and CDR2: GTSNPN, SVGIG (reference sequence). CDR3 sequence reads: CACQQGSGANVLTF. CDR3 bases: TGTGCCTGCCAACAGGGCTCTGGGGCCAACGTCCTGACTTTC.

The chain's CDR3 is CASSRTSGANNEQFF. The DNA of the CDR3 is TGTGCCAGCAGCCGGACTAGCGGAGCTAACAATGAGCAGTTCTTC. The chain carries TRBV7-9 and TRBJ2-1; 10 nucleotides match TRBD2. J lost 5 bases, V lost 5 bases, and 6 bases had no gene match. CDR3 length: 15 residues. The germline V gene encodes CDR1 SEHNR and CDR2 FQNEAQ (reference sequence).

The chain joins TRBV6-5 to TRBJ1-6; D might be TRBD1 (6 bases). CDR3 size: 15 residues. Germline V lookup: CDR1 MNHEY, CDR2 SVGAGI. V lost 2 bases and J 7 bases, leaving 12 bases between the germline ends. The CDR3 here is CASSYRVGANSPLHF. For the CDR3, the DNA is TGTGCCAGCAGTTACAGGGTGGGGGCCAATTCACCCCTCCACTTT.

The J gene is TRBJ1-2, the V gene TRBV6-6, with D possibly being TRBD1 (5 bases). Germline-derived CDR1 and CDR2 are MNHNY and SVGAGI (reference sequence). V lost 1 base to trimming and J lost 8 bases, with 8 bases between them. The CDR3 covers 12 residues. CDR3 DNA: TGTGCCAGCAGTTACTGGGGGGGAGGCTACACCTTC. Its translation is CASSYWGGGYTF.

CDR3 sequence reads: CASSDLGHPNSPLHF. CDR3 nucleotide sequence: TGTGCCAGCAGTGACCTGGGACACCCTAATTCACCCCTCCACTTT. The chain has TRBV25-1 and TRBJ1-6; tentatively, D is TRBD1 (6 bases). Trimming removed 3 bases at V and 6 bases at J, with 12 bases between. The CDR3 is 15 amino acids. Germline loops: CDR1 MGHDK, CDR2 SYGVNS.

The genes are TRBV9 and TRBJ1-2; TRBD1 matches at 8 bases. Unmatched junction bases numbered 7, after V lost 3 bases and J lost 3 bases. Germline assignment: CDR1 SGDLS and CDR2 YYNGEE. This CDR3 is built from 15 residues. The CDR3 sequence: CASSEGQGADYGYTF. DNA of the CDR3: TGTGCCAGCAGCGAAGGACAGGGCGCAGACTATGGCTACACCTTC.

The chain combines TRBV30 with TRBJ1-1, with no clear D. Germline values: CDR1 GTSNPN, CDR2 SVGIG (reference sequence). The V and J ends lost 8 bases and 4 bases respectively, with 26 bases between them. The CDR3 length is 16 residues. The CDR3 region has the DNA TGTGCCGAGATGAGGTTGCCGAGCTCTCGGAGCACTGAAGCTTTCTTT. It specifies CAEMRLPSSRSTEAFF.

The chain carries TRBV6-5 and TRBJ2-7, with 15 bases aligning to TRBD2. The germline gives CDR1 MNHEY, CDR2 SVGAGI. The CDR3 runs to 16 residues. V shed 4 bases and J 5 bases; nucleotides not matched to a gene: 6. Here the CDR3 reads CASSFGTSGRLNEQYF. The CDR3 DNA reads TGTGCCAGCAGTTTCGGGACTAGCGGGAGGTTGAACGAGCAGTACTTC.

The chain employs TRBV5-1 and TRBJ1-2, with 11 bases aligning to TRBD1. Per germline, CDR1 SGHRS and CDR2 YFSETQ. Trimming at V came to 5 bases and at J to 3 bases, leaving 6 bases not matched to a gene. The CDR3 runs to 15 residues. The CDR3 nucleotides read TGCGCCAGCAGTCCGGACAGGGGGCCCGACTATGGCTACACCTTC. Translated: CASSPDRGPDYGYTF.

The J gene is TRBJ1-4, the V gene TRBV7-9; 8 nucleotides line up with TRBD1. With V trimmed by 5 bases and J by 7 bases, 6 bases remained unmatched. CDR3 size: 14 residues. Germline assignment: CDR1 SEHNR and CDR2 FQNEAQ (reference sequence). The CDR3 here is CASSRTGTAEKLFF. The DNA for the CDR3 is TGTGCCAGCAGCCGGACAGGGACGGCTGAAAAACTGTTTTTT.